This T cell receptor (beta chain) is drawn from a study of blood T cell repertoires in COVID-19. Study background: T cells, B-cell-depleted T cells, or PBMCs provided the cDNA or gDNA that served as material.

TCRdb's table, derived via immunoSEQ multiplex PCR, lists solely in-frame clones and lacks some. The repertoire holds roughly 200,000 clones, approximately 89% seen once, with about 4% in the top ten. Germline CDR1 and CDR2: MNHEY and SMNVEV (reference sequence). This CDR3 comprises 11 residues. Between the trimmed V and J ends, which lost 6 bases and 10 bases, there was a span of 10 bases. Material for sequencing was peripheral blood. This receptor was identified in a woman under 40 with acute or convalescent COVID-19. This sequence joins TRBV27 and TRBJ2-1; D may be TRBD2 (6 bases). The CDR3 sequence: CASRIGREQFF. CDR3 sequence (DNA): TGTGCCAGCAGAATAGGGAGGGAGCAGTTCTTC.